Listed here are 30 T cell receptor beta chains from one sample, sequenced in a study of T cell repertoires in cytomegalovirus infection. The antigens for these receptors are not known. TCRdb reprocessed the reads via MiXCR and lists one record per CDR3 protein. The sample includes about 900,000 distinct CDR3 sequences, about a third of them seen just once. The material sequenced was cultured CD8+ T cells from PBMCs, taken from culture after CMV antigen stimulation. Every receptor here comes from a human donor in good health (CMV status not recorded). Some clones in this sample may be carry-over from other donors' samples.

In its sample, this clonotype was seen a few times. The chain joins TRBV12-5 to TRBJ2-5; the D gene is possibly TRBD1 (6 bases). CDR3 length: 12 residues. CDR1 and CDR2 from the germline V gene are LGHNT and FRNRAP. Trimming shortened V by 4 bases and J by 5 bases, and 8 bases separated the two germline ends. The CDR3 loop reads CASGSRGETQYF. The CDR3 DNA reads TGTGCTAGTGGTTCGAGGGGGGAGACCCAGTACTTC.

The rearrangement joins TRBV14 to TRBJ2-3; D is possibly TRBD1 or TRBD2 (5 bases each). Germline V gene sequence: CDR1 SGHDN, CDR2 FVKESK. V gave up 0 bases and J gave up 1 base, with 17 bases separating them. The length of the CDR3 is 18 residues. The CDR3 DNA reads as TGTGCCAGCAGCCAAGATCCCGCGAGGGGATGGGGCACAGATACGCAGTATTTT. Translation gives CASSQDPARGWGTDTQYF.

A few counts support this clonotype. The V and J genes are TRBV10-3 and TRBJ2-3; TRBD2 matches 11 bases. The CDR3 covers 14 residues. The V and J ends lost 6 bases and 5 bases, in that order; junction bases with no gene match: 4. Germline V CDR1 and CDR2: ENHRY, SYGVKD. CDR3 residues: CAIRTSGVRDTQYF. As DNA, the CDR3 is TGTGCCATCAGGACTAGCGGGGTAAGAGATACGCAGTATTTT.

J is TRBJ2-2 and V is TRBV6-5; 8 positions match TRBD2. This CDR3 is 16 amino acids long. Trimming at V came to 2 bases and at J to 4 bases, leaving 6 bases not matched to a gene. Germline V gives CDR1 MNHEY, CDR2 SVGAGI. CDR3 sequence reads: CASSYGAGGFTGELFF. CDR3 DNA: TGTGCCAGCAGTTACGGTGCGGGGGGCTTCACCGGGGAGCTGTTTTTT.

V and J are TRBV27 and TRBJ1-1; D not resolved. Germline V gene sequence: CDR1 MNHEY, CDR2 SMNVEV (reference sequence). V lost 3 bases and J lost 1, with 9 bases in between. There are 14 residues in the CDR3. DNA for the CDR3: TGTGCCAGCAGTTTCGGGGAGGGGAACACTGAAGCTTTCTTT. It encodes CASSFGEGNTEAFF.

The V gene is TRBV2, the J gene TRBJ2-7; maybe TRBD2 (6 bases). This CDR3 region has 12 residues. With 4 bases removed from V and 7 bases from J, the gap between germline ends came to 11 bases. Germline CDR1 and CDR2: SNHLY and FYNNEI. CDR3 sequence (DNA): TGTGCCAGCAGTGGGCGGGGCAGGGAGCAGTACTTC. Translating it yields CASSGRGREQYF.

CDR3 DNA: TGTGCCAGCAGTTACCAAGGGGCATCACCCCTCCACTTT. It specifies CASSYQGASPLHF. This chain connects TRBV6-5 to TRBJ1-6, with D tentatively TRBD1 (5 bases). CDR3 size: 13 residues. The germline gives CDR1 MNHEY, CDR2 SVGAGI. Trimming removed 2 bases at V and 10 bases at J, with 9 bases between.

This clonotype was counted only a few times. The rearrangement uses TRBV10-3 and TRBJ2-3; 8 bases line up with TRBD1. V was clipped by 8 bases and J by 2 bases; unmatched bases: 12. Germline V gives CDR1 ENHRY, CDR2 SYGVKD. The CDR3 sequence is 16 residues long. CDR3 residues: CAIGSRTGFDTDTQYF. The CDR3 bases are TGTGCCATCGGCTCACGGACAGGGTTCGACACAGATACGCAGTATTTT.

This clonotype was seen a handful of times. This chain uses TRBV7-8 with TRBJ2-7, with D perhaps TRBD2 (6 bases). Deletions cut 3 bases from V and 4 bases from J, with 22 bases between. This CDR3 has 17 residues. In germline, CDR1 is SGHVS, CDR2 FQNEAQ. This CDR3 is CASSFSSNPGLLYEQYV. The CDR3 DNA follows: TGTGCCAGCAGCTTTAGTTCGAATCCGGGACTCCTTTACGAGCAGTACGTC.

The chain combines TRBV12-3 or TRBV12-4 with TRBJ2-2; 9 nucleotides align to TRBD1. The CDR3 spans 16 residues. Trimming cost V 7 bases and J 3 bases; bases outside gene matches: 9. DNA for the CDR3: TGTGCCAGCACCAAGACAGGGGGGTTGTACACCGGGGAGCTGTTTTTT. Protein sequence: CASTKTGGLYTGELFF.

This clonotype came up once. The chain recombines TRBV7-3 with TRBJ1-1; D not resolved. The CDR3 spans 14 residues. V lost 4 bases and J 1 base, leaving 10 bases between the germline ends. In germline, CDR1 is SGHTA, CDR2 FQGTGA. Here the CDR3 reads CASSSSHRNTEAFF. CDR3 DNA sequence: TGTGCCAGCAGCTCATCGCATAGGAACACTGAAGCTTTCTTT. The full variable domain, in which reference TRBV7-3 and TRBJ1-1 provide the parts outside the CDR3, is GAGVSQTPSNKVTEKGKYVELRCDPISGHTALYWYRQSLGQGPEFLIYFQGTGAADDSGLPNDRFFAVRPEGSVSTLKIQRTERGDSAVYLCASSSSHRNTEAFFGQGTRLTVV.

The chain links TRBV4-1 to TRBJ1-2, with D unclear. CDR1 is MGHRA, CDR2 YSYEKL, per germline. V gave up 4 bases and J gave up 4 bases, with 22 bases separating them. The CDR3 spans 17 residues. The CDR3 nucleotides read TGCGCCAGCAGCCCCAAGGACTCCAGACCGGGGATCTATGGCTACACCTTC. Protein: CASSPKDSRPGIYGYTF.

V and J are TRBV7-9 and TRBJ2-7, with TRBD1 matching 10 bases. The J segment lost 10 bases and the V segment lost 6 bases, leaving 15 bases of the junction unmatched. Per germline, CDR1 SEHNR and CDR2 FQNEAQ (reference sequence). CDR3 length: 15 amino acids. Here the CDR3 reads CASRPRDRGSTRQYF. CDR3 in DNA: TGTGCCAGCAGACCCCGGGACAGGGGTTCCACGCGTCAGTACTTC.

Remarks on this clonotype: A junction end diverges from the germline sequence, so it may reflect a read error. The chain links TRBV10-2 to TRBJ2-6; a weak D match, TRBD2 (7 bases). In germline, CDR1 is WSHSY, CDR2 SAAADI. CDR3 length: 16 amino acids. The CDR3 DNA is TGCGCCAGCAGTGAGTCACGGGGGGCTGGGGCCAACGTCCCGACTTTC. Amino acids: CASSESRGAGANVPTF.

Only a few counts were recorded for this clonotype. CDR3 nucleotides: TGCGCCAGCAGCTTGGGACAGGAGCCCTACGAGCAGTACTTC. Protein product: CASSLGQEPYEQYF. The genes are TRBV5-1 and TRBJ2-7; the D gene is possibly TRBD1 (6 bases). Trimming removed 0 bases at V and 2 bases at J, with 9 bases between. CDR1 and CDR2 (germline): SGHRS, YFSETQ. This CDR3 spans 14 amino acids.

This clonotype was seen a few times. The rearrangement joins TRBV10-3 to TRBJ2-1; tentatively, D is TRBD2 (6 bases). Germline V gene sequence: CDR1 ENHRY, CDR2 SYGVKD. The length of the CDR3 is 13 residues. Trimming left V 11 bases short and J 0 bases short, with 11 bases between. CDR3 sequence: CAYRESSYNEQFF. Written as DNA, the CDR3 is TGTGCCTACCGGGAGAGCTCCTACAATGAGCAGTTCTTC.

This chain joins TRBV19 and TRBJ1-5; 7 nucleotides align to TRBD1. The CDR3 runs to 17 residues. V lost 3 bases, J lost 0 bases, and 8 bases stayed unmatched. Germline V gene lookup returns CDR1 LNHDA and CDR2 SQIVND (reference sequence). This CDR3 reads CASSIPDRIYSNQPQHF. CDR3 sequence (DNA): TGTGCCAGTAGTATCCCGGACAGGATTTATAGCAATCAGCCCCAGCATTTT.

This chain joins TRBV19 and TRBJ2-3, with a weak D call TRBD2 (7 bases). This CDR3 region has 16 residues. Trimming removed 0 bases at V and 2 bases at J, with 12 bases between. The germline CDR1 and CDR2 sequences are LNHDA and SQIVND (reference sequence). The CDR3 reads CASSIDGGGPTDTQYF. In DNA, the CDR3 is TGTGCCAGTAGTATAGATGGCGGGGGCCCCACAGATACGCAGTATTTT.

This clonotype has more than one count but fewer than ten. V is TRBV2 and J is TRBJ2-7; D uncertain. The CDR3 has 10 amino acids. Germline V lookup: CDR1 SNHLY, CDR2 FYNNEI. V lost 7 bases and J lost 5, with 6 bases in between. CDR3 amino acids: CASIWDEQYV. The CDR3 DNA sequence: TGTGCCAGCATCTGGGACGAGCAGTACGTC.

This clonotype was counted ten times or more. The chain uses TRBV7-2 and TRBJ2-3, with D tentatively TRBD2 (6 bases). This CDR3 is built from 15 residues. V was pared by 2 bases and J by 0 bases, with 9 bases between. Germline V gives CDR1 SGHTA, CDR2 FQGNSA. The CDR3 DNA sequence: TGTGCCAGCAGCTTAAGGGACTTGAGCACAGATACGCAGTATTTT. It is translated as CASSLRDLSTDTQYF.

This clonotype was counted many times. The V and J genes are TRBV7-2 and TRBJ2-2, with 9 bases identical to TRBD2. The trim removed 6 bases at V and 0 bases at J, leaving 8 bases unmatched. Germline V gives CDR1 SGHTA, CDR2 FQGNSA. The CDR3 sequence is 17 residues long. The CDR3 sequence is CASRPPRLAANTGELFF. In DNA, the CDR3 is TGTGCCAGCAGGCCCCCGCGACTAGCGGCGAACACCGGGGAGCTGTTTTTT. The full variable domain, completed using reference TRBV7-2 and TRBJ2-2, is GAGVSQSPSNKVTEKGKDVELRCDPISGHTALYWYRQSLGQGLEFLIYFQGNSAPDKSGLPSDRFSAERTGGSVSTLTIQRTQQEDSAVYLCASRPPRLAANTGELFFGEGSRLTVL.

This clonotype was seen only once. The rearrangement links TRBV6-1 to TRBJ2-1; D is perhaps TRBD2 (6 bases). Germline CDR1 and CDR2: MNHNS and SASEGT. This CDR3 region has 17 residues. The V end lost 6 bases, the J end lost 0 bases, and 18 bases lay between the germline ends. In nucleotides, the CDR3 is TGTGCCAGCAGGGCCGGGCAGGGAGGCTACTCCTACAATGAGCAGTTCTTC. Residues: CASRAGQGGYSYNEQFF.

The chain carries TRBV6-5 and TRBJ2-5, with D maybe TRBD2 (5 bases). The V gene lost 0 bases and the J gene lost 2 bases, with 10 bases spanning the gap. The germline gives CDR1 MNHEY, CDR2 SVGAGI. This CDR3 has 15 amino acids. The CDR3 reads CASSYSIARQETQYF. The CDR3 DNA reads TGTGCCAGCAGTTACTCGATAGCGAGGCAAGAGACCCAGTACTTC.

This clonotype turned up a few times. This chain links TRBV7-3 with TRBJ2-1, with a tentative D call TRBD1 (8 bases). Germline V lookup: CDR1 SGHTA, CDR2 FQGTGA. CDR3 size: 15 residues. Trimming cost V 4 bases and J 7 bases, with 17 bases left between them. In nucleotides, the CDR3 is TGTGCCAGCAGCTACAGGGGGGGAGTAGGGAATGAGCAGTTCTTC. Translation gives CASSYRGGVGNEQFF. Full variable domain (outside the CDR3, taken from reference TRBV7-3 and TRBJ2-1): GAGVSQTPSNKVTEKGKYVELRCDPISGHTALYWYRQSLGQGPEFLIYFQGTGAADDSGLPNDRFFAVRPEGSVSTLKIQRTERGDSAVYLCASSYRGGVGNEQFFGPGTRLTVL.

At least ten counts were recorded for this clonotype. This rearrangement joins TRBV4-1 to TRBJ1-1; D is unresolved. Trimming took off 1 base at V and 1 base at J, with 7 bases between the two ends. This CDR3 spans 14 amino acids. Germline assignment: CDR1 MGHRA and CDR2 YSYEKL. The CDR3 spells CASSQVGENTEAFF. CDR3 bases: TGCGCCAGCAGCCAAGTGGGCGAGAACACTGAAGCTTTCTTT.

V gene TRBV6-5 combines with J gene TRBJ2-3; 10 nucleotides align to TRBD1. The trim removed 5 bases at V and 4 bases at J, leaving 9 bases unmatched. Germline V gene lookup returns CDR1 MNHEY and CDR2 SVGAGI. CDR3 size: 16 residues. CDR3 loop: CASSNLLDRGSDTQYF. CDR3 nucleotide sequence: TGTGCCAGCAGTAACCTCCTGGACAGGGGGTCAGATACGCAGTATTTT.

This clonotype was picked up a small number of times. The rearrangement links TRBV20-1 to TRBJ2-5; 9 bases fit TRBD2. V shed 5 bases, J shed 1 base, and the junction held 5 bases outside the gene matches. Per germline, CDR1 DFQATT and CDR2 SNEGSKA (reference sequence). The CDR3 sequence is 14 residues long. The CDR3 here is CSAPEAGGQETQYF. CDR3 coding DNA: TGCAGTGCTCCCGAAGCGGGGGGCCAAGAGACCCAGTACTTC.

This clonotype was detected many times. CDR3 DNA: TGTGCCAGCAGCTTGGCGGGACAGGCCTTTCTGAACACTGAAGCTTTCTTT. Translating it yields CASSLAGQAFLNTEAFF. The chain is built from TRBV5-5 and TRBJ1-1, with 8 bases lining up with TRBD1. V trimming: 0 bases; J trimming: 0 bases; junction bases outside the gene matches: 7. The CDR3 covers 17 residues. Germline CDR1 reads SGHKS; CDR2 reads YYEKEE (reference sequence).

The sample holds a few counts of this clonotype. V and J are TRBV6-5 and TRBJ2-3; the match to TRBD1 covers 8 bases. The CDR3 is 15 amino acids. Trimming at V came to 0 bases and at J to 6 bases, leaving 5 bases not matched to a gene. In germline, CDR1 is MNHEY, CDR2 SVGAGI. The CDR3 spells CASSYSNQGADTQYF. CDR3 in DNA: TGTGCCAGCAGTTACTCGAACCAGGGGGCGGATACGCAGTATTTT.

The chain has TRBV5-6 and TRBJ2-2, with D maybe TRBD2 (5 bases). Deletions cut 2 bases from V and 7 bases from J, with 12 bases between. Germline CDR1 and CDR2: SGHDT and YYEEEE. This CDR3 has 14 amino acids. Written as DNA, the CDR3 is TGTGCCAGCAGCTTAGGCCGTGGAGGCGGGGAGCTGTTTTTT. It codes for CASSLGRGGGELFF.